The entry below gives a single TCR beta chain sequence along with its context. The antigen it binds to is not known. Within one base of it there is no much larger clone, and no base qualities were kept. TCRbeta CDR3 regions were amplified from genomic DNA by means of the immunoSEQ Assay, a bias-controlled multiplex PCR. The published analysis was carried out like this. Nucleated cell counts per sample were estimated from amplification of reference gene primers within the assay. To quantify the absolute abundance of each unique TCRbeta CDR3 rearrangement, sequence reads were collapsed and filtered. For each sample, productive Simpson clonality was calculated as the square root of Simpson's diversity index over productive rearrangements. TCRdb took this table from immuneACCESS and kept in-frame rearrangements with V and J called. Such tables lack part of the clones; where checked against another copy, unresolved V genes explain under half of the gap, and the rest is unexplained. V, J and clone size reflect that table, while D and trimming were determined from the DNA. Recorded for this sample are roughly 240,000 clones; around 80% of them occurred a single time. The top ten constitute under 2% of the sample.

The record originates from a study of blood T cell repertoires in COVID-19 (dated by TCRdb to 2018 to 2020). Notes on the research overall: Samples covering the acute and convalescent phases of COVID-19 were provided by collaborators in the United States, Italy and Spain. The samples were drawn from two sources: the first 160 participants of the ongoing ImmuneRACE study, and 1,254 subjects contributed by 6 global collaborators. Subjects who had been exposed to COVID-19, were actively infected with it, or had recovered from it provided the deeply sampled blood TCRbeta repertoires that made up the dataset. A de-identified subject ID, COVID-19 status, age in years and sex were almost always included in the sample metadata. The repertoires were made available in a free public database intended to serve as a resource for research on the immune response to SARS-CoV-2. The material from the prospective study consisted of cDNA or gDNA derived from T cells, B-cell-depleted T cells, or PBMCs. HLA class I and class II types, where available, came from metadata supplied by the sample provider rather than from assay-based typing. What the work shows at the level of the full study, not this receptor alone: How much clinical and demographic metadata was included differed by source and by participant, and the metadata was provided uncurated.

The CDR3 runs 15 amino acids, cysteine and phenylalanine included. Solely the CDR3 DNA is kept, with 45 bases framed from the first base. V is reduced by 5 bases and J by 3 bases, leaving a spacing of 13 bases between them. The germline V gene specifies SGHVS as CDR1 and FNYEAQ as CDR2. Collaborating institutions collected whole blood in K2EDTA tubes following their own protocols. For TCRbeta analysis, collaborators shipped samples as frozen whole blood, isolated PBMCs, or DNA extracted from either of those sample types. Sequencing was carried out using peripheral blood. The V and J genes are TRBV7-6 and TRBJ2-2; no confident D gene assignment can be made. This receptor was obtained from a woman older than 75 with acute or convalescent COVID-19. The CDR3 sequence is CASSKDTAHTGELFF. In nucleotides, the sequence is TGTGCCAGCAGCAAAGACACAGCACACACCGGGGAGCTGTTTTTT.